This T cell receptor beta chain was found in a study of shared clonotypes between healthy human individuals. Deletions cut 2 bases from V and 2 bases from J, with 12 bases between. Germline V gives CDR1 MDHEN, CDR2 SYDVKM. CDR3 length: 15 residues. Clones were read by immunoSEQ multiplex PCR, and TCRdb kept only the in-frame ones, dropping some. Found here are some 1.4 million clones, more than 95% of them singletons; the top ten hold approximately 1.1%. The clonotype comes from a man younger than 40 in good health. The sample consisted of naive CD4+ T cells sorted from blood. Specified subset: CD45RA+ positively selected. The chain links TRBV28 to TRBJ1-2, with D possibly TRBD1 on 5 matching bases. The DNA for the CDR3 is TGTGCCAGCAGTTTAACAAACCGGGACAACTATGGCTACACCTTC. Its protein is CASSLTNRDNYGYTF.